The 26 T cell receptor beta chains reported below all come from one sample, sequenced in a study of cytomegalovirus exposure and HLA in healthy donors. It was with 60 Vbeta and 13 Jbeta primers that the PCR ran. Repertoires were generated with immunoSEQ multiplex PCR, while TCRdb's copy carries only in-frame clones and drops some. The table lists some 180,000 clones, around four fifths of them singletons, with under 2% in the top ten. The specimen was PBMCs. The receptors here all came from a woman aged 25 to 45 in good health and CMV-seronegative.

The sample holds a few counts of this clone. The rearrangement links TRBV2 to TRBJ2-7, with D maybe TRBD1 (6 bases). V was pared by 2 bases and J by 1 base, with 12 bases between. In germline, CDR1 is SNHLY, CDR2 FYNNEI. The CDR3 length is 15 residues. The CDR3 region is CASSERDKGSYEQYF. The DNA of the CDR3 is TGTGCCAGCAGTGAAAGGGACAAGGGTTCCTACGAGCAGTACTTC.

V and J are TRBV29-1 and TRBJ1-1, with 8 bases aligning to TRBD1. V trimming: 2 bases; J trimming: 0 bases; junction bases outside the gene matches: 5. Germline CDR1 reads SQVTM; CDR2 reads ANQGSEA. This CDR3 is 15 amino acids long. For the CDR3, the DNA is TGCAGCGTTGAACCCGGACAGGGTATGAACACTGAAGCTTTCTTT. Translation gives CSVEPGQGMNTEAFF.

In DNA form, the CDR3 reads TGTGCCAGCAGCTTGGAGGGGTTAGAGACCCAGTACTTC. This codes for CASSLEGLETQYF. The gene calls are TRBV5-4 and TRBJ2-5; D possibly corresponds to TRBD1 (5 bases). Trimming removed 0 bases from V and 4 bases from J, with 7 bases in between. Per the germline V gene, CDR1 is SGHNT and CDR2 is YYREEE (reference sequence). This CDR3 comprises 13 residues.

The V call is TRBV7-9, the J call TRBJ2-2; no clear D. Germline assignment: CDR1 SEHNR and CDR2 FQNEAQ (reference sequence). This CDR3 spans 12 amino acids. The V end lost 8 bases, the J end lost 6 bases, and 10 bases lay between the germline ends. The CDR3 protein is CASESLAGELFF. DNA for the CDR3: TGTGCCAGCGAATCCTTAGCCGGGGAGCTGTTTTTT.

The gene calls are TRBV2 and TRBJ2-2; D gene ambiguous. V lost 7 bases and J lost 6, with 9 bases in between. CDR1 SNHLY and CDR2 FYNNEI come from the germline V gene. The CDR3 covers 12 residues. The CDR3 nucleotides read TGTGCCAGCACCGGCGGCGCCGGGGAGCTGTTTTTT. Translation: CASTGGAGELFF.

This chain connects TRBV12-5 to TRBJ1-4; 9 bases are a match to TRBD1. Losses at the gene ends were 6 bases for V and 8 bases for J; bases not matched to a gene: 16. The CDR3 has 17 residues. The germline V gene encodes CDR1 LGHNT and CDR2 FRNRAP. The CDR3 coding sequence is TGTGCTAGTGGCCCCGGGACAGGGAGAGGGGCCAAAGAAAAACTGTTTTTT. Residues: CASGPGTGRGAKEKLFF. Full variable domain (rest looked up from reference TRBV12-5 and TRBJ1-4): DARVTQTPRHKVTEMGQEVTMRCQPILGHNTVFWYRQTMMQGLELLAYFRNRAPLDDSGMPKDRFSAEMPDATLATLKIQPSEPRDSAVYFCASGPGTGRGAKEKLFFGSGTQLSVL.

The V call is TRBV30, the J call TRBJ2-2, with D perhaps matching TRBD2 (5 bases). Trimming took off 3 bases at V and 6 bases at J, with 17 bases between the two ends. The CDR3 loop spans 15 amino acids. Germline-derived CDR1 and CDR2 are GTSNPN and SVGIG (reference sequence). The CDR3 nucleotides are TGTGCCTGGAGCCCCGAGACGGGGATCGCCGGGGAGCTGTTTTTT. Protein product: CAWSPETGIAGELFF.

The chain has TRBV30 and TRBJ2-3; D gene uncertain. The CDR3 length is 11 residues. The germline CDR1 and CDR2 sequences are GTSNPN and SVGIG (reference sequence). V shed 5 bases and J shed 4 bases, with 7 bases lying between them. CDR3 loop: CAWDEADTQYF. The CDR3 DNA follows: TGTGCCTGGGACGAGGCAGATACGCAGTATTTT.

The rearrangement uses TRBV5-1 and TRBJ1-2; D may be TRBD1 (6 bases). The CDR3 length is 15 residues. The germline V and J ends were trimmed by 5 bases and 8 bases, with 22 bases remaining between them. Germline V gene data show CDR1 as SGHRS and CDR2 as YFSETQ. CDR3 DNA sequence: TGCGCCAGCAGTGGGTCCGGGACACCCACCCTAGGCTACACCTTC. Its protein product is CASSGSGTPTLGYTF.

The chain carries TRBV9 and TRBJ1-1; D is unresolved. CDR1 is SGDLS and CDR2 is YYNGEE in the germline V gene. This CDR3 has 13 amino acids. V lost 8 bases and J lost 1, with 12 bases in between. The CDR3 DNA reads TGTGCCAGTCTCCCAGTATCGAACACTGAAGCTTTCTTT. It encodes CASLPVSNTEAFF.

V and J are TRBV10-3 and TRBJ1-1, with no clear D. Germline V lookup: CDR1 ENHRY, CDR2 SYGVKD. V gave up 11 bases and J gave up 1 base, with 14 bases separating them. The length of the CDR3 is 13 residues. CDR3 amino acids: CAVEVGENTEAFF. The CDR3, as DNA: TGTGCCGTAGAAGTGGGAGAGAACACTGAAGCTTTCTTT.

The chain has TRBV25-1 and TRBJ2-5; no clear D gene. V lost 0 bases to trimming and J lost 3 bases, with 11 bases between them. The CDR3 consists of 15 residues. Looked up from germline, CDR1 is MGHDK and CDR2 is SYGVNS. The CDR3 sequence: CASSEYLQKKETQYF. CDR3 in DNA: TGTGCCAGCAGTGAATATCTACAGAAAAAAGAGACCCAGTACTTC.

V is TRBV7-9 and J is TRBJ2-7; 8 bases match TRBD1. CDR3 size: 15 residues. CDR1 SEHNR and CDR2 FQNEAQ come from the germline V gene (reference sequence). V trimming: 8 bases; J trimming: 2 bases; junction bases outside the gene matches: 11. The CDR3 loop is CASAHTGGMPYEQYF. In DNA, the CDR3 is TGTGCCAGCGCCCATACAGGGGGAATGCCCTACGAGCAGTACTTC.

The V and J genes are TRBV7-8 and TRBJ1-6; D gene unclear. The CDR3 runs 15 residues. Germline V gives CDR1 SGHVS, CDR2 FQNEAQ. V lost 2 bases and J lost 0, with 5 bases in between. CDR3 in amino acids: CASSLISSYNSPLHF. CDR3 nucleotide sequence: TGTGCCAGCAGCTTAATTAGCTCCTATAATTCACCCCTCCACTTT.

The chain employs TRBV6-1 and TRBJ1-5; 7 bases fit TRBD1. Germline values: CDR1 MNHNS, CDR2 SASEGT. The CDR3 runs 13 residues. J lost 6 bases, V lost 8 bases, and 7 bases had no gene match. CDR3 nucleotides: TGTGCCAGCGGAGGGGGCATCGGTCAGCCCCAGCATTTT. As protein: CASGGGIGQPQHF.

The chain is built from TRBV30 and TRBJ1-1; D not resolved. The V gene lost 0 bases and the J gene lost 1 base, with 6 bases spanning the gap. The CDR3 consists of 13 residues. Germline values: CDR1 GTSNPN, CDR2 SVGIG (reference sequence). Written as DNA, the CDR3 is TGTGCCTGGAGTGTCCAGGCGAACACTGAAGCTTTCTTT. It encodes CAWSVQANTEAFF.

This chain joins TRBV18 and TRBJ1-6; 7 bases match TRBD1. J was trimmed by 10 bases and V by 3 bases; bases with no gene match: 18. The CDR3 runs to 18 residues. Looked up from germline, CDR1 is KGHSH and CDR2 is LQKENI. This CDR3 is CASSPLGQPIEGGSPLHF. DNA for the CDR3: TGTGCCAGCTCACCCCTGGGACAGCCGATCGAAGGTGGATCACCCCTCCACTTT. The whole variable domain, remainder taken from reference TRBV18 and TRBJ1-6, is NAGVMQNPRHLVRRRGQEARLRCSPMKGHSHVYWYRQLPEEGLKFMVYLQKENIIDESGMPKERFSAEFPKEGPSILRIQQVVRGDSAAYFCASSPLGQPIEGGSPLHFGNGTRLTVT.

V usage is TRBV6-1 and J usage is TRBJ1-1; tentatively, D is TRBD1 (6 bases). The CDR3 contains 14 residues. Germline CDR1 MNHNS, CDR2 SASEGT. V dropped 6 bases and J dropped 4 bases, with 15 bases sitting between them. The CDR3 sequence is CASRSGAQGTEAFF. CDR3 nucleotides: TGTGCCAGCAGATCAGGGGCGCAAGGCACTGAAGCTTTCTTT.

The chain employs TRBV19 and TRBJ1-5; 8 bases agree with TRBD1. The CDR3 consists of 16 residues. Germline loops: CDR1 LNHDA, CDR2 SQIVND (reference sequence). The V gene end was trimmed by 5 bases and the J gene end by 3 bases; junction bases not matched to a gene: 9. The CDR3 DNA reads TGTGCCAGTAGTCCCCCGGGACAGGCCCTCAATCAGCCCCAGCATTTT. Its protein is CASSPPGQALNQPQHF.

This chain connects TRBV5-4 to TRBJ2-3; D not certain. The CDR3 sequence is 15 residues long. In germline, CDR1 is SGHNT, CDR2 YYREEE (reference sequence). Trimming cost V 2 bases and J 2 bases, with 12 bases left between them. DNA of the CDR3: TGTGCCAGCAGCTTAGTAGGAGCGACCACAGATACGCAGTATTTT. Protein: CASSLVGATTDTQYF.

This clone was seen just once. V usage is TRBV5-1 and J usage is TRBJ1-2; D unclear. V was trimmed by 0 bases and J by 7 bases, leaving 4 bases between them. The CDR3 length is 11 residues. CDR1 SGHRS and CDR2 YFSETQ come from the germline V gene. The CDR3, as DNA: TGCGCCAGCAGCTTGGACGGTGGCTACACCTTC. This translates into CASSLDGGYTF.

The V call is TRBV5-5, the J call TRBJ2-7; D might be TRBD2 (5 bases). Germline V lookup: CDR1 SGHKS, CDR2 YYEKEE (reference sequence). V was pared by 0 bases and J by 0 bases, with 10 bases between. The CDR3 loop spans 15 amino acids. CDR3 in amino acids: CASSLGRGSSYEQYF. For the CDR3, the DNA is TGTGCCAGCAGCTTGGGTCGAGGGAGCTCCTACGAGCAGTACTTC.

Only one count was recorded for this clone. The chain links TRBV9 to TRBJ2-3; TRBD2 agrees at 15 bases. The CDR3 extends over 15 amino acids. V trimming: 3 bases; J trimming: 5 bases; junction bases outside the gene matches: 1. The germline gives CDR1 SGDLS, CDR2 YYNGEE. The chain's CDR3 is CASSAGLAGGDTQYF. The CDR3 nucleotides are TGTGCCAGCAGCGCGGGACTAGCGGGGGGAGATACGCAGTATTTT.

The rearrangement uses TRBV5-1 and TRBJ2-7, with D unclear. Germline V gene lookup returns CDR1 SGHRS and CDR2 YFSETQ. This CDR3 spans 14 amino acids. Trimming took 2 bases from V and 6 from J, leaving 15 bases between them. Here the CDR3 reads CASSFGVRVGEQYF. The DNA of the CDR3 is TGCGCCAGCAGCTTCGGAGTTCGTGTTGGCGAGCAGTACTTC.

This rearrangement joins TRBV7-8 to TRBJ2-7; 10 nucleotides agree with TRBD2. In germline, CDR1 is SGHVS, CDR2 FQNEAQ. With 4 bases clipped from V and 3 bases from J, the junction kept 12 bases outside the gene matches. This CDR3 region has 17 residues. The CDR3 DNA sequence: TGTGCCAGCAGCTCATCCTCTAGCGGGGGCGCGATCTACGAGCAGTACTTC. It yields the protein CASSSSSSGGAIYEQYF.

This chain uses TRBV7-9 with TRBJ2-2; D is perhaps TRBD1 (5 bases). The germline gives CDR1 SEHNR, CDR2 FQNEAQ (reference sequence). The CDR3 length is 14 residues. V dropped 11 bases and J dropped 3 bases, with 16 bases sitting between them. CDR3 amino acids: CAHTTRVYTGELFF. The CDR3 bases are TGTGCCCACACCACCAGGGTGTACACCGGGGAGCTGTTTTTT.